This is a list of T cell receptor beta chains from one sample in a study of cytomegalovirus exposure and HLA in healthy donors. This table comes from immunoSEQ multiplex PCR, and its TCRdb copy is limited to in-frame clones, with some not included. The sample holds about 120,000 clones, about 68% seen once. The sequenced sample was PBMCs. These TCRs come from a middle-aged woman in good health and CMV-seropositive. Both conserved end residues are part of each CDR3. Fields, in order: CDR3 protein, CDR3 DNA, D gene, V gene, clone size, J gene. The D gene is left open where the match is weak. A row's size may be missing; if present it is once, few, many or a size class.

CDR3 protein: CASSPRGELDEQFF; CDR3 DNA: TGTGCCAGCAGTCCCCGGGGGGAGCTCGATGAGCAGTTCTTC; D gene: TRBD2; V gene: TRBV25-1; clone size: -; J gene: TRBJ2-1
CDR3 protein: CASSSGQGDQPQHF; CDR3 DNA: TGTGCCAGCAGCTCAGGACAGGGGGACCAGCCCCAGCATTTT; D gene: TRBD1; V gene: TRBV5-6; clone size: -; J gene: TRBJ1-5
CDR3 protein: CASSQNTREETQYF; CDR3 DNA: TGTGCCAGCAGCCAGAACACTAGGGAGGAGACCCAGTACTTC; D gene: -; V gene: TRBV4-2; clone size: -; J gene: TRBJ2-5
CDR3 protein: CASRDPDSQETQYF; CDR3 DNA: TGTGCCAGCAGGGATCCGGACAGCCAAGAGACCCAGTACTTC; D gene: -; V gene: TRBV2; clone size: once; J gene: TRBJ2-5
CDR3 protein: CSVDLARTGSQFF; CDR3 DNA: TGCAGCGTTGACCTGGCCCGGACAGGGAGCCAGTTCTTC; D gene: TRBD1; V gene: TRBV29-1; clone size: -; J gene: TRBJ2-1
CDR3 protein: CASSPHGASEKLFF; CDR3 DNA: TGTGCCAGCAGTCCACATGGGGCATCGGAAAAACTGTTTTTT; D gene: -; V gene: TRBV28; clone size: -; J gene: TRBJ1-4
CDR3 protein: CASSPNGTSGKNTGELFF; CDR3 DNA: TGCGCCAGCAGTCCAAACGGGACTAGCGGGAAAAACACCGGGGAGCTGTTTTTT; D gene: TRBD2; V gene: TRBV23-1; clone size: -; J gene: TRBJ2-2
CDR3 protein: CATSRARTVQYGYTF; CDR3 DNA: TGTGCCACCAGCAGAGCTAGGACAGTTCAGTATGGCTACACCTTC; D gene: -; V gene: TRBV15; clone size: -; J gene: TRBJ1-2
CDR3 protein: CASSYWNTATEAFF; CDR3 DNA: TGTGCCAGCAGTTATTGGAACACAGCCACTGAAGCTTTCTTT; D gene: -; V gene: TRBV6-6; clone size: -; J gene: TRBJ1-1
CDR3 protein: CASSTIPTVNTEAFF; CDR3 DNA: TGTGCCAGCAGTACCATACCGACAGTAAACACTGAAGCTTTCTTT; D gene: -; V gene: TRBV28; clone size: -; J gene: TRBJ1-1
CDR3 protein: CASSRPMGREANNEQFF; CDR3 DNA: TGTGCCAGCAGCCGCCCTATGGGGCGGGAGGCCAACAATGAGCAGTTCTTC; D gene: TRBD2; V gene: TRBV7-6; clone size: -; J gene: TRBJ2-1
CDR3 protein: CASSVGTDNYEQYF; CDR3 DNA: TGTGCCAGTAGTGTTGGGACAGACAACTACGAGCAGTACTTC; D gene: TRBD1; V gene: TRBV19; clone size: -; J gene: TRBJ2-7
CDR3 protein: CASSLSVPGHDGYTF; CDR3 DNA: TGTGCCAGCAGCTTATCTGTCCCGGGACACGATGGCTACACCTTC; D gene: -; V gene: TRBV11-2; clone size: -; J gene: TRBJ1-2
CDR3 protein: CATSFGSWEYEQYF; CDR3 DNA: TGTGCAACCAGTTTCGGAAGCTGGGAGTACGAGCAGTACTTC; D gene: -; V gene: TRBV28; clone size: few; J gene: TRBJ2-7
CDR3 protein: CASSILPARGNTIYF; CDR3 DNA: TGTGCCAGTAGTATATTACCCGCGCGGGGAAACACCATATATTTT; D gene: -; V gene: TRBV19; clone size: few; J gene: TRBJ1-3
CDR3 protein: CASSYSSLLAGEQYF; CDR3 DNA: TGTGCCAGCAGTTACTCGAGTCTACTAGCGGGCGAGCAGTACTTC; D gene: TRBD2; V gene: TRBV6-5; clone size: few; J gene: TRBJ2-7
CDR3 protein: CASSWGTGRYGYTF; CDR3 DNA: TGTGCCAGTAGTTGGGGGACAGGCCGCTATGGCTACACCTTC; D gene: TRBD1; V gene: TRBV19; clone size: -; J gene: TRBJ1-2
CDR3 protein: CASSYRQGVSGNTIYF; CDR3 DNA: TGTGCCAGCAGTTACCGACAGGGGGTCTCTGGAAACACCATATATTTT; D gene: TRBD1; V gene: TRBV6-6; clone size: -; J gene: TRBJ1-3
CDR3 protein: CASSWAEAGASTDTQYF; CDR3 DNA: TGTGCCAGCAGCTGGGCGGAAGCGGGGGCTAGCACAGATACGCAGTATTTT; D gene: TRBD2; V gene: TRBV7-2; clone size: few; J gene: TRBJ2-3
CDR3 protein: CAWSGLVRELFF; CDR3 DNA: TGTGCCTGGAGTGGATTAGTTCGGGAGCTGTTTTTT; D gene: -; V gene: TRBV30; clone size: -; J gene: TRBJ2-2
CDR3 protein: CASSRPVGALSNQPQHF; CDR3 DNA: TGTGCCAGTAGCCGTCCGGTGGGGGCGCTGAGCAATCAGCCCCAGCATTTT; D gene: -; V gene: TRBV19; clone size: -; J gene: TRBJ1-5
CDR3 protein: CASSFEAGVPNEQYF; CDR3 DNA: TGCGCCAGCAGCTTTGAAGCGGGAGTCCCCAACGAGCAGTACTTC; D gene: TRBD2; V gene: TRBV5-1; clone size: -; J gene: TRBJ2-7
CDR3 protein: CASSQGLVYGTGKGQSYNEQFF; CDR3 DNA: TGCGCCAGCAGCCAAGGGCTAGTTTACGGGACAGGGAAGGGTCAATCCTACAATGAGCAGTTCTTC; D gene: TRBD1; V gene: TRBV4-1; clone size: few; J gene: TRBJ2-1
CDR3 protein: CASSSGGSTNEKLFF; CDR3 DNA: TGCGCCAGCAGCTCTGGAGGGTCAACTAATGAAAAACTGTTTTTT; D gene: -; V gene: TRBV5-1; clone size: few; J gene: TRBJ1-4
CDR3 protein: CASQSGFTDTQYF; CDR3 DNA: TGTGCCAGCCAGAGCGGGTTCACAGATACGCAGTATTTT; D gene: -; V gene: TRBV7-9; clone size: -; J gene: TRBJ2-3
CDR3 protein: CASSVDWNTEAFF; CDR3 DNA: TGTGCCAGCAGCGTGGACTGGAACACTGAAGCTTTCTTT; D gene: -; V gene: TRBV7-9; clone size: -; J gene: TRBJ1-1
CDR3 protein: CASSHPGGELFF; CDR3 DNA: TGCGCCAGCAGCCATCCAGGGGGGGAGCTGTTTTTT; D gene: -; V gene: TRBV4-1; clone size: -; J gene: TRBJ2-2
CDR3 protein: CASSYRDSNQPQHF; CDR3 DNA: TGTGCCAGCTCGTACAGGGATAGCAATCAGCCCCAGCATTTT; D gene: -; V gene: TRBV18; clone size: -; J gene: TRBJ1-5
CDR3 protein: CASSEGPVSPEAFF; CDR3 DNA: TGTGCCAGCAGTGAAGGGCCAGTCTCCCCCGAAGCTTTCTTT; D gene: -; V gene: TRBV2; clone size: few; J gene: TRBJ1-1
CDR3 protein: CASSILAGWANTQYF; CDR3 DNA: TGTGCCAGCAGCATACTAGCGGGGTGGGCTAATACGCAGTATTTT; D gene: TRBD2; V gene: TRBV7-2; clone size: -; J gene: TRBJ2-3
CDR3 protein: CAWSPDRGGYGYTF; CDR3 DNA: TGTGCCTGGAGTCCGGACAGGGGCGGGTATGGCTACACCTTC; D gene: TRBD1; V gene: TRBV30; clone size: -; J gene: TRBJ1-2
CDR3 protein: CASSSGLHYGYTF; CDR3 DNA: TGTGCCAGTAGTTCAGGACTTCACTATGGCTACACCTTC; D gene: -; V gene: TRBV19; clone size: -; J gene: TRBJ1-2
CDR3 protein: CASSLVAGSGEQYF; CDR3 DNA: TGTGCCAGCAGTTTAGTGGCGGGGTCCGGGGAGCAGTACTTC; D gene: -; V gene: TRBV27; clone size: -; J gene: TRBJ2-7
CDR3 protein: CASSLAGGNQPQHF; CDR3 DNA: TGTGCCAGCAGCTTAGCAGGGGGCAATCAGCCCCAGCATTTT; D gene: -; V gene: TRBV7-2; clone size: -; J gene: TRBJ1-5
CDR3 protein: CASSPRTSGMVPDEQFF; CDR3 DNA: TGCGCCAGCAGCCCTAGGACTAGCGGGATGGTACCGGATGAGCAGTTCTTC; D gene: TRBD2; V gene: TRBV4-3; clone size: once; J gene: TRBJ2-1
CDR3 protein: CASRGRVGSDTQYF; CDR3 DNA: TGTGCCAGCAGGGGGAGGGTCGGCTCAGATACGCAGTATTTT; D gene: TRBD2; V gene: TRBV28; clone size: -; J gene: TRBJ2-3
CDR3 protein: CASNLGLAYNEQFF; CDR3 DNA: TGTGCCAGTAATTTGGGGCTAGCCTACAATGAGCAGTTCTTC; D gene: -; V gene: TRBV19; clone size: few; J gene: TRBJ2-1
CDR3 protein: CASSERAGGTDTQYF; CDR3 DNA: TGTGCCAGCAGTGAACGAGCAGGGGGCACAGATACGCAGTATTTT; D gene: -; V gene: TRBV6-4; clone size: once; J gene: TRBJ2-3
CDR3 protein: CASSIGTLKDYNEQFF; CDR3 DNA: TGTGCCAGTAGTATCGGGACTTTGAAGGACTACAATGAGCAGTTCTTC; D gene: -; V gene: TRBV19; clone size: few; J gene: TRBJ2-1